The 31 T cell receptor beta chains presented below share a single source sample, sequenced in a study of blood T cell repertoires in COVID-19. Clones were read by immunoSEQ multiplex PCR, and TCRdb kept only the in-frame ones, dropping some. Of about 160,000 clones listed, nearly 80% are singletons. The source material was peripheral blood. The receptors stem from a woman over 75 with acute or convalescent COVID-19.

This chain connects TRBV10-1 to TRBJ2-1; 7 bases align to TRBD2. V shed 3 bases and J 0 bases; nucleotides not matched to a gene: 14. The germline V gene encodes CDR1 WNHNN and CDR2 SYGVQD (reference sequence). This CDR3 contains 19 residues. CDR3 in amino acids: CASSESAGVSISSYNEQFF. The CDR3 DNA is TGCGCCAGCAGTGAATCGGCGGGAGTAAGCATTAGCTCCTACAATGAGCAGTTCTTC.

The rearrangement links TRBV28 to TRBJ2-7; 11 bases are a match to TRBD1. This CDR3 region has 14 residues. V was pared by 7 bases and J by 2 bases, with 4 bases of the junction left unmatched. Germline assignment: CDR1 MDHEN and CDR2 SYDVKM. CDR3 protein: CASKRTGGPYEQYF. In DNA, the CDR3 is TGTGCCAGCAAAAGGACAGGGGGCCCCTACGAGCAGTACTTC.

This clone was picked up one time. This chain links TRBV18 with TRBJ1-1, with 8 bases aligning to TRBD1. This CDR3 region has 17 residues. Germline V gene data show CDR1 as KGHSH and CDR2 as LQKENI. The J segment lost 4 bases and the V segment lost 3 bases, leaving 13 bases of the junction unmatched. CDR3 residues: CASSPGLAGGPGTEAFF. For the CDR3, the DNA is TGTGCCAGCTCACCGGGGCTCGCAGGGGGCCCGGGCACTGAAGCTTTCTTT.

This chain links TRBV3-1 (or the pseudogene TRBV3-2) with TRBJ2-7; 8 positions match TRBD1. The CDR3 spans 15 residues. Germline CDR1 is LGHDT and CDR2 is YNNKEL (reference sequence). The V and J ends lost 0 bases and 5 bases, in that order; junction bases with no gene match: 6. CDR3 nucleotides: TGTGCCAGCAGCCAAGATCTGGTCAGGGGGCACGAGCAGTACTTC. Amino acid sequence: CASSQDLVRGHEQYF.

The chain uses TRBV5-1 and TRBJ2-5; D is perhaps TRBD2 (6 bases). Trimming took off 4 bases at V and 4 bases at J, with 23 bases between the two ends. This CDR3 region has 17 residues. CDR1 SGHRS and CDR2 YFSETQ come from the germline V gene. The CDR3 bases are TGCGCCAGCAGCCCCACGAACCCCTCGACTAGGGCAGAGACCCAGTACTTC. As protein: CASSPTNPSTRAETQYF. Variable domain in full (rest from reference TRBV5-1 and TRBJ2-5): KAGVTQTPRYLIKTRGQQVTLSCSPISGHRSVSWYQQTPGQGLQFLFEYFSETQRNKGNFPGRFSGRQFSNSRSEMNVSTLELGDSALYLCASSPTNPSTRAETQYFGPGTRLLVL.

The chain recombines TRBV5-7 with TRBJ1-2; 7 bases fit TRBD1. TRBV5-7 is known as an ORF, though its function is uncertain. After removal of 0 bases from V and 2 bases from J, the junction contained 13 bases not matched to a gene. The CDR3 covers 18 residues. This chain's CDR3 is CASSLASGDRVGNYGYTF. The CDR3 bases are TGTGCCAGCAGCTTGGCCAGTGGAGACAGGGTAGGAAACTATGGCTACACCTTC.

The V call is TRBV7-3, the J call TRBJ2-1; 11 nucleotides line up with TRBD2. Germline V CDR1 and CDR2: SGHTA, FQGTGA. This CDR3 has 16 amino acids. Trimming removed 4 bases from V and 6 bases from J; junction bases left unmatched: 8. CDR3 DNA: TGTGCCAGCAGCTCGACTAGCGGGACCTCAGTCAATGAGCAGTTCTTC. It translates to CASSSTSGTSVNEQFF.

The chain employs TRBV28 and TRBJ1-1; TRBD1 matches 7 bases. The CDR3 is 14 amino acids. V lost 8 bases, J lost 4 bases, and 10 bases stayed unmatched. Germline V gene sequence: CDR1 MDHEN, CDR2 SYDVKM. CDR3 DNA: TGTGCCAGCCTGACGTCGGCAGGGGGCACTGAAGCTTTCTTT. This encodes CASLTSAGGTEAFF.

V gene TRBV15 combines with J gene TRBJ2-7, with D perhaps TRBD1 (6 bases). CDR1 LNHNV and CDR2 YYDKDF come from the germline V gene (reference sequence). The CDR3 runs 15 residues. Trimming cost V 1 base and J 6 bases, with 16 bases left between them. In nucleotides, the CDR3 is TGTGCCACCAGCAGAGCCGGGGCAGGGGTGGGCGAGCAGTACTTC. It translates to CATSRAGAGVGEQYF.

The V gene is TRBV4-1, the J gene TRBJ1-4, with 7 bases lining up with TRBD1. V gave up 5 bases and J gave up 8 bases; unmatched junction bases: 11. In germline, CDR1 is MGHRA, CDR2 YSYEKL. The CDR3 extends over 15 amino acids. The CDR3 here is CASSRNRGGGEKLFF. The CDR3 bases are TGCGCCAGCAGCAGAAACAGGGGAGGAGGAGAAAAACTGTTTTTT.

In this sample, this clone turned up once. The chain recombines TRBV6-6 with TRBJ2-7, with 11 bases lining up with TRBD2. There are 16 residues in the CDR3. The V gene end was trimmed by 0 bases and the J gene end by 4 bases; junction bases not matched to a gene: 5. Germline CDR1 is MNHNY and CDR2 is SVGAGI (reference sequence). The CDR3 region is CASSYSIAGGRYEQYF. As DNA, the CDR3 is TGTGCCAGCAGTTACTCGATAGCGGGGGGGCGGTACGAGCAGTACTTC.

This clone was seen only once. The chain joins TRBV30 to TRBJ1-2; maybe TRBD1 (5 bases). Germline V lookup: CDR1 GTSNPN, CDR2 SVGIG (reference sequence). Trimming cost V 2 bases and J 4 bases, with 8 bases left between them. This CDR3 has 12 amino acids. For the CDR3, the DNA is TGTGCCTGGAGTCTTACAGGCTATGGCTACACCTTC. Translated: CAWSLTGYGYTF.

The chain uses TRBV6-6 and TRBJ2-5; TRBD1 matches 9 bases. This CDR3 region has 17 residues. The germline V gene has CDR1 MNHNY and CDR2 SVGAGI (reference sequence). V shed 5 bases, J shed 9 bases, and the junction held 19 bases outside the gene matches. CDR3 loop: CASSQGQGAPVRAAQYF. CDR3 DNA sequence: TGTGCCAGCAGTCAGGGACAGGGCGCCCCCGTAAGAGCTGCCCAGTACTTC.

The CDR3 DNA reads as TGTGCCAGCTCACCAGGGACTAGCGGGAGCTACGAGCAGTACTTC. Protein product: CASSPGTSGSYEQYF. The rearrangement joins TRBV18 to TRBJ2-7; 14 nucleotides match TRBD2. This CDR3 spans 15 amino acids. After removal of 2 bases from V and 3 bases from J, the junction contained 0 bases not matched to a gene. CDR1 KGHSH and CDR2 LQKENI come from the germline V gene.

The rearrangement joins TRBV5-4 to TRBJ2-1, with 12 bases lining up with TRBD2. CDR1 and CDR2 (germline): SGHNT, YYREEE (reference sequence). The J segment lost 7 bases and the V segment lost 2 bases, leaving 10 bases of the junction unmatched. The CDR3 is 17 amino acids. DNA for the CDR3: TGTGCCAGCAGCTTACCTAGCGGGGGGGCTGCCTGGAATGAGCAGTTCTTC. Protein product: CASSLPSGGAAWNEQFF.

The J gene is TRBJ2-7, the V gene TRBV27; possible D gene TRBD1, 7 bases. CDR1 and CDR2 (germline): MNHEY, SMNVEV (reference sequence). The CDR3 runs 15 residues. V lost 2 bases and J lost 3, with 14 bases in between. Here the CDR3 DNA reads TGTGCCAGCAGTTTAGGGGCAGGGGGACTCTACGAGCAGTACTTC. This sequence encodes CASSLGAGGLYEQYF.

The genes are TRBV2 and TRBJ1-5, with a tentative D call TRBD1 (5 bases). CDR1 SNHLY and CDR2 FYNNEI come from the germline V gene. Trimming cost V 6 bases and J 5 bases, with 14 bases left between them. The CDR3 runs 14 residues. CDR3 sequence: CASRDDSYYQPQHF. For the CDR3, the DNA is TGTGCCAGCAGGGATGACAGTTATTATCAGCCCCAGCATTTT.

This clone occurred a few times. The CDR3 DNA sequence: TGTGCCAGCAGTCTAGGAAGCACTGAAGCTTTCTTT. It codes for CASSLGSTEAFF. The chain couples TRBV7-9 to TRBJ1-1, with D hard to call. Germline-derived CDR1 and CDR2 are SEHNR and FQNEAQ (reference sequence). The ends were cut back, 6 bases at V and 4 bases at J, with 9 bases in the middle. This CDR3 is 12 amino acids long.

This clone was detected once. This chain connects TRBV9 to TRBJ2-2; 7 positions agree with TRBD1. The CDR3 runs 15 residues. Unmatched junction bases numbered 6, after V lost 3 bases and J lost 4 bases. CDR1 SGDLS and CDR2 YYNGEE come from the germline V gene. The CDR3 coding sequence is TGTGCCAGCAGCGCTGACAGGGTCCCCACCGGGGAGCTGTTTTTT. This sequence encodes CASSADRVPTGELFF.

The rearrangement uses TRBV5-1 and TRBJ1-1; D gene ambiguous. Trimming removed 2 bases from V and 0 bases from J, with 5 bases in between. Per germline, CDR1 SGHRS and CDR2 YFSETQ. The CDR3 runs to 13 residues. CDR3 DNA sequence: TGCGCCAGCAGCTTTCAGGTGAACACTGAAGCTTTCTTT. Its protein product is CASSFQVNTEAFF.

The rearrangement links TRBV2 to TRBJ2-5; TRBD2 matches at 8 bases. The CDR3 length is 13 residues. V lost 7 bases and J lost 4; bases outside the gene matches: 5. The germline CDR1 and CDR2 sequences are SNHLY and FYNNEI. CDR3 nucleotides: TGTGCCAGCACCGGAGCGGGAGTAGAGACCCAGTACTTC. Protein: CASTGAGVETQYF.

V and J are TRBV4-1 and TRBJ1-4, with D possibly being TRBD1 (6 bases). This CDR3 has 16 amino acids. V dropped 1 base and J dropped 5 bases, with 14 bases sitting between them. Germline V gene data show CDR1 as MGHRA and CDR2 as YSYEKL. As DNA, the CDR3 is TGCGCCAGCAGCCAAGCTCAGGGGCCCCCAAATGAAAAACTGTTTTTT. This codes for CASSQAQGPPNEKLFF.

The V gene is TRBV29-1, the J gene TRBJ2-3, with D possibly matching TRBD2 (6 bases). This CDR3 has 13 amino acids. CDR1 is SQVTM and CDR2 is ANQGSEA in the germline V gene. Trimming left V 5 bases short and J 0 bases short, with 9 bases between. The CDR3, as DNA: TGCAGCGTTCGCGGGACTAGCACAGATACGCAGTATTTT. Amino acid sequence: CSVRGTSTDTQYF.

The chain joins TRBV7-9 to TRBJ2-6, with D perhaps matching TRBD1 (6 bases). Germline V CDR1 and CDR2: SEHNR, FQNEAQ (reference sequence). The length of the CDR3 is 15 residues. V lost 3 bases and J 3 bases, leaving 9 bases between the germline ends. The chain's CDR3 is CASSFVRGGANVLTF. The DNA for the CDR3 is TGTGCCAGCAGCTTCGTCAGGGGTGGGGCCAACGTCCTGACTTTC.

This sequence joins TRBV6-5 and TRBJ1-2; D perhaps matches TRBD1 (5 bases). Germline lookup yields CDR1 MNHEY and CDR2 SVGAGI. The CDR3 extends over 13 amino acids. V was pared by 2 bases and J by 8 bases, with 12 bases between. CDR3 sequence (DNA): TGTGCCAGCAGTTACGGGGGGGTGAGGGGCTACACCTTC. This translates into CASSYGGVRGYTF.

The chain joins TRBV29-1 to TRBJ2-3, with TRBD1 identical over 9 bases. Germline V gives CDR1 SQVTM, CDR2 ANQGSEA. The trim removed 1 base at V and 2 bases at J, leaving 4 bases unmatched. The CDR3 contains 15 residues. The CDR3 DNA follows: TGCAGCGTTGAAGGTACAGGGGGCCCCACAGATACGCAGTATTTT. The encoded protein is CSVEGTGGPTDTQYF.

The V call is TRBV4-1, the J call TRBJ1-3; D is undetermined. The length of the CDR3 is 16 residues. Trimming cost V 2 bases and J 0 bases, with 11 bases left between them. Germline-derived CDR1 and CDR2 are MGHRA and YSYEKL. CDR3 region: CASSQTIVFSGNTIYF. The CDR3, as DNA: TGCGCCAGCAGCCAAACTATAGTGTTCTCTGGAAACACCATATATTTT.

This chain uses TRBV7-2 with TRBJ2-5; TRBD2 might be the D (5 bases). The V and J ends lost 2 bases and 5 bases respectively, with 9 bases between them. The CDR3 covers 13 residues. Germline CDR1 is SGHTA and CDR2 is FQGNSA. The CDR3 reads CASSLTRGETQYF. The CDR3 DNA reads TGTGCCAGCAGCTTAACCCGAGGGGAGACCCAGTACTTC.

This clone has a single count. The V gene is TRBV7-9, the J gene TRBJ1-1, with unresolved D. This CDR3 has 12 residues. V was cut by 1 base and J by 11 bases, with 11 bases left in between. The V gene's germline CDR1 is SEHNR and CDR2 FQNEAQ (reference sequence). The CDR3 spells CASSLETPRAFF. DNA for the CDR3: TGTGCCAGCAGCTTAGAAACTCCCAGGGCTTTCTTT.

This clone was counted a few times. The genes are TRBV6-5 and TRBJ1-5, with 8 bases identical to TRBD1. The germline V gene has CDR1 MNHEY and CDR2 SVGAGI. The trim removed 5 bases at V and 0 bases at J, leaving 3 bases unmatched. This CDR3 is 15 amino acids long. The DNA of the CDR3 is TGTGCCAGCAGTATACAGGGGGGTAGCAATCAGCCCCAGCATTTT. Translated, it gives CASSIQGGSNQPQHF.

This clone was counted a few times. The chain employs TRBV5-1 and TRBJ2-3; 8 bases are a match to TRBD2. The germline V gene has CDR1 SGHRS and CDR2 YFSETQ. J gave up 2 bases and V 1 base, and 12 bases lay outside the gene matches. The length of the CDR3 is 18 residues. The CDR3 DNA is TGCGCCAGCAGCTTGACAGCGGGGGCCGCTACTAACACAGATACGCAGTATTTT. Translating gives CASSLTAGAATNTDTQYF.